The TCR beta chain under discussion was sequenced for a study of blood T cell repertoires in COVID-19. Overall study: Acute and convalescent COVID-19 samples came from the United States, Italy and Spain. T cells, B-cell-depleted T cells, or PBMCs provided the cDNA or gDNA that served as material.

V shed 0 bases and J shed 5 bases, with 13 bases lying between them. In germline, CDR1 is GTSNPN, CDR2 SVGIG (reference sequence). The CDR3 spans 15 residues. This clone was counted a few times. In the authors' methods: Nucleated cell number was recorded as an estimate derived from reference gene primer amplification. The protocol was immunoSEQ multiplex PCR, while the TCRdb copy is restricted to in-frame clones and leaves out a portion. For V, J and clone size, that table is used; D and trimming come from the DNA. Altogether some 220,000 clones are present, around three quarters being singletons, with the ten largest covering 5.5% to 8.5%.

Sequenced: peripheral blood. The chain links TRBV30 to TRBJ1-4; D remains ambiguous. The TCR was taken from a woman in her seventies with acute or convalescent COVID-19. CDR3 loop: CAWSVLSHGNEKLFF. CDR3 coding DNA: TGTGCCTGGAGTGTACTATCTCATGGGAATGAAAAACTGTTTTTT.